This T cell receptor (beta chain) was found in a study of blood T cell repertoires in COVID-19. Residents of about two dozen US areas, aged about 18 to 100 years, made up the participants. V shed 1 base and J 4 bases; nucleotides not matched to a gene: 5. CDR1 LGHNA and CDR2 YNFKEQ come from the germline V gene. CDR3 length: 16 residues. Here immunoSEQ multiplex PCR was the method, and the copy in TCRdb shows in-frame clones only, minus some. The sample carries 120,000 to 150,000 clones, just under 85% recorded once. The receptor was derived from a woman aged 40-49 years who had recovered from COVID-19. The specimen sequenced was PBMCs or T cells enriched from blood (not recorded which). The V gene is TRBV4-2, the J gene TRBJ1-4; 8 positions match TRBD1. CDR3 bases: TGTGCCAGCAGCCAAGCACCGGGACAGGATAATGAAAAACTGTTTTTT. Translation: CASSQAPGQDNEKLFF.